One and the same sample provided the 32 T cell receptor beta chains below, sequenced in a study of shared clonotypes between healthy human individuals. The data were produced by immunoSEQ multiplex PCR, yet TCRdb's version contains in-frame clones alone and is incomplete. The repertoire holds 2,500,000 or so clones, with approximately 94% as singletons. The sample consisted of naive CD4+ T cells sorted from blood. The subset is: CD45RA+ positively selected. These receptors were taken from a man younger than 30 in good health.

The chain recombines TRBV5-1 with TRBJ1-2, with a possible D match to TRBD1 (6 bases). CDR3 size: 13 residues. Trimming took off 5 bases at V and 6 bases at J, with 14 bases between the two ends. CDR1 and CDR2 from the germline V gene are SGHRS and YFSETQ. CDR3 in DNA: TGCGCCAGCAGGTCGACAGGCGCGGATGGCTACACCTTC. Protein product: CASRSTGADGYTF.

The gene calls are TRBV19 and TRBJ2-7; D gene uncertain. The germline V gene encodes CDR1 LNHDA and CDR2 SQIVND (reference sequence). This CDR3 region has 14 residues. V lost 0 bases to trimming and J lost 6 bases, with 12 bases between them. The CDR3 nucleotides read TGTGCCAGTAGTATAGATGGGGATTTTGGCGAGCAGTACTTC. It specifies CASSIDGDFGEQYF. Variable domain in full (rest from reference TRBV19 and TRBJ2-7): DGGITQSPKYLFRKEGQNVTLSCEQNLNHDAMYWYRQDPGQGLRLIYYSQIVNDFQKGDIAEGYSVSREKKESFPLTVTSAQKNPTAFYLCASSIDGDFGEQYFGPGTRLTVT.

Concerning this clone itself: At the DNA level, this CDR3 is encoded by other sequences in the same sample as well. The chain uses TRBV30 and TRBJ2-1; unclear D gene. The V end was cut by 0 bases, the J end by 0 bases, with 9 bases between. Germline CDR1 and CDR2: GTSNPN and SVGIG (reference sequence). CDR3 size: 15 residues. Here the CDR3 reads CAWSVRRSSYNEQFF. The DNA of the CDR3 is TGTGCCTGGAGTGTACGCAGGAGCTCCTACAATGAGCAGTTCTTC.

This chain uses TRBV5-8 with TRBJ2-5; 11 nucleotides line up with TRBD1. This CDR3 comprises 15 residues. CDR1 and CDR2 (germline): SGHTS, YDEGEE. V lost 0 bases and J lost 3; bases outside the gene matches: 1. This chain's CDR3 is CASSLGTGGEETQYF. In DNA, the CDR3 is TGTGCCAGCAGCTTGGGGACAGGGGGCGAAGAGACCCAGTACTTC.

The V and J genes are TRBV19 and TRBJ2-5; D remains unclear. Per germline, CDR1 LNHDA and CDR2 SQIVND (reference sequence). V was cut by 5 bases and J by 5 bases, with 15 bases left in between. The CDR3 is 14 residues long. The CDR3 region has the DNA TGTGCCAGTAGTGTGGGTCGGCTGGGGGAGACCCAGTACTTC. Translating gives CASSVGRLGETQYF.

In its sample, this clone was seen a few times. Other DNA sequences in the sample encode the same CDR3. The chain joins TRBV11-2 to TRBJ1-5; D possibly corresponds to TRBD1 (6 bases). The V and J ends lost 0 bases and 7 bases respectively, with 7 bases between them. The CDR3 is 13 residues long. CDR1 is SGHAT and CDR2 is FQNNGV in the germline V gene. The CDR3 spells CASSLDQGQPQHF. CDR3 sequence (DNA): TGTGCCAGCAGCTTAGATCAGGGGCAGCCCCAGCATTTT.

This clone appeared once. The chain links TRBV11-2 to TRBJ2-7, with 8 positions matching TRBD1. Germline V lookup: CDR1 SGHAT, CDR2 FQNNGV. CDR3 size: 15 residues. J gave up 4 bases and V 2 bases, and 7 bases lay outside the gene matches. The CDR3 DNA reads as TGTGCCAGCAGCTTACCTGGACAGGGAGCATACGAGCAGTACTTC. The encoded protein is CASSLPGQGAYEQYF.

This clone was picked up one time. V is TRBV6-6 and J is TRBJ2-5; TRBD2 matches 9 bases. Germline CDR1 and CDR2: MNHNY and SVGAGI (reference sequence). After removal of 8 bases from V and 2 bases from J, the junction contained 12 bases not matched to a gene. The CDR3 sequence is 16 residues long. The CDR3 DNA sequence: TGTGCCAGCGCCCAGGCTCTAGCGGGGTTACAAGAGACCCAGTACTTC. It encodes CASAQALAGLQETQYF.

This rearrangement joins TRBV13 to TRBJ2-2; D remains ambiguous. The germline V gene encodes CDR1 PRHDT and CDR2 FYEKMQ (reference sequence). The CDR3 has 15 residues. V was cut by 3 bases and J by 0 bases, with 8 bases left in between. In DNA form, the CDR3 reads TGTGCCAGCAGCTTGACGGGCGCGAACACCGGGGAGCTGTTTTTT. It codes for CASSLTGANTGELFF.

The CDR3 nucleotides read TGTGCCAGCAGCGTAGGTGGACAGGGGACCTACGAGCAGTACTTC. It codes for CASSVGGQGTYEQYF. This rearrangement joins TRBV9 to TRBJ2-7; 9 bases match TRBD1. J gave up 2 bases and V 0 bases, and 3 bases lay outside the gene matches. Per germline, CDR1 SGDLS and CDR2 YYNGEE. The CDR3 loop spans 15 amino acids. The full variable domain, rest sourced from reference TRBV9 and TRBJ2-7, is DSGVTQTPKHLITATGQRVTLRCSPRSGDLSVYWYQQSLDQGLQFLIQYYNGEERAKGNILERFSAQQFPDLHSELNLSSLELGDSALYFCASSVGGQGTYEQYFGPGTRLTVT.

The rearrangement links TRBV10-1 to TRBJ2-1; D might be TRBD1 or TRBD2, each matching 5 bases. From germline, CDR1 is WNHNN and CDR2 SYGVQD (reference sequence). V was shortened by 3 bases and J by 4 bases, with 16 bases between the two germline ends. This CDR3 comprises 16 residues. DNA of the CDR3: TGCGCCAGCAGTGATTCCGGGACGGCTCTTTACAATGAGCAGTTCTTC. Translated: CASSDSGTALYNEQFF.

The CDR3 spells CASSPWDGTDTQYF. The CDR3 DNA reads as TGTGCCAGCAGCCCGTGGGACGGCACAGATACGCAGTATTTT. The chain couples TRBV7-3 to TRBJ2-3; D may match TRBD1 or TRBD2 (5 bases each). Germline CDR1 SGHTA, CDR2 FQGTGA. The CDR3 totals 14 residues. V was trimmed by 5 bases and J by 1 base, leaving 10 bases between them.

V usage is TRBV19 and J usage is TRBJ2-7; the D gene is possibly TRBD1 (5 bases). Between the trimmed V and J ends, which lost 11 bases and 0 bases, there was a span of 11 bases. This CDR3 comprises 12 residues. CDR1 and CDR2 from the germline V gene are LNHDA and SQIVND (reference sequence). For the CDR3, the DNA is TGTGCCGCTCAGGGAAGCTCCTACGAGCAGTACTTC. Amino acids: CAAQGSSYEQYF.

V and J are TRBV29-1 and TRBJ2-1; D gene ambiguous. Germline V CDR1 and CDR2: SQVTM, ANQGSEA. The length of the CDR3 is 14 residues. V dropped 8 bases and J dropped 0 bases, with 14 bases sitting between them. CDR3 in amino acids: CSLHLRSSYNEQFF. The DNA for the CDR3 is TGCAGCCTCCACCTTAGGAGCTCCTACAATGAGCAGTTCTTC.

V is TRBV19 and J is TRBJ2-6; 7 bases align to TRBD1. CDR1 LNHDA and CDR2 SQIVND come from the germline V gene (reference sequence). CDR3 length equals 17 residues. The V and J ends lost 5 bases and 1 base, in that order; junction bases with no gene match: 8. As DNA, the CDR3 is TGTGCCAGTAGTCCGGGACAGAAAATATCTGGGGCCAACGTCCTGACTTTC. It codes for CASSPGQKISGANVLTF.

The genes are TRBV4-3 and TRBJ2-7; 7 bases fit TRBD1. The germline V gene encodes CDR1 LGHNA and CDR2 YSLEER. CDR3 length equals 14 residues. The ends lost 0 bases at V and 9 bases at J; junction bases unmatched: 8. In DNA form, the CDR3 reads TGCGCCAGCAGCCAAGAGGCTCGACAGGGCGTGCAGTACTTC. Protein sequence: CASSQEARQGVQYF.

The CDR3 spells CASSPLRTGVGEQYF. For the CDR3, the DNA is TGTGCCAGCTCACCACTCCGGACAGGGGTCGGCGAGCAGTACTTC. This chain links TRBV18 with TRBJ2-7; 9 nucleotides match TRBD1. Trimming at V came to 1 base and at J to 6 bases, leaving 7 bases not matched to a gene. The CDR3 sequence is 15 residues long. Germline V gives CDR1 KGHSH, CDR2 LQKENI.

CDR3 in DNA: TGTGCCAGCAGTGATGGGGGGCAGGGGGTCCCTTTCGGCTATGGCTACACCTTC. Protein sequence: CASSDGGQGVPFGYGYTF. The chain links TRBV6-1 to TRBJ1-2; 7 bases match TRBD1. Per the germline V gene, CDR1 is MNHNS and CDR2 is SASEGT. This CDR3 is 18 amino acids long. The V segment lost 3 bases and the J segment 4 bases; nucleotides outside the gene matches: 17.

A word on this clone: Other DNA sequences of this sample code for an identical CDR3. V usage is TRBV11-3 and J usage is TRBJ2-7; the match to TRBD1 covers 9 bases. This CDR3 is 13 amino acids long. The V gene's germline CDR1 is SGHNT and CDR2 YENEEA. Trimming at V came to 5 bases and at J to 4 bases, leaving 3 bases not matched to a gene. The CDR3 bases are TGTGCCAGCAGCCCCGGACAGGGGTACGAGCAGTACTTC. Residues: CASSPGQGYEQYF.

A remark on this clone: Different DNA sequences within this sample yield the same CDR3. The chain combines TRBV7-2 with TRBJ2-7; maybe TRBD2 (6 bases). The germline CDR1 and CDR2 sequences are SGHTA and FQGNSA. The CDR3 is 13 amino acids. Trimming took 3 bases from V and 2 from J, leaving 8 bases between them. This chain's CDR3 is CASSFSGAYEQYF. The CDR3 region has the DNA TGTGCCAGCAGCTTTTCGGGAGCCTACGAGCAGTACTTC.

The chain links TRBV27 to TRBJ2-6, with D maybe TRBD1 (6 bases). The CDR3 length is 16 residues. CDR1 MNHEY and CDR2 SMNVEV come from the germline V gene (reference sequence). The V and J ends lost 5 bases and 1 base respectively, with 12 bases between them. In DNA, the CDR3 is TGTGCCAGCAGTCAGACCACAGGGTCTGGGGCCAACGTCCTGACTTTC. Its protein product is CASSQTTGSGANVLTF. Complete variable domain (other parts from reference TRBV27 and TRBJ2-6): EAQVTQNPRYLITVTGKKLTVTCSQNMNHEYMSWYRQDPGLGLRQIYYSMNVEVTDKGDVPEGYKVSRKEKRNFPLILESPSPNQTSLYFCASSQTTGSGANVLTFGAGSRLTVL.

The V gene is TRBV11-3, the J gene TRBJ2-1, with 7 bases fitting TRBD2. V was clipped by 0 bases and J by 9 bases; unmatched bases: 8. CDR3 length: 15 residues. Germline CDR1 and CDR2: SGHNT and YENEEA. The CDR3 loop is CASSLDGGSDFEQFF. CDR3 DNA sequence: TGTGCCAGCAGCTTAGACGGCGGGAGTGATTTTGAGCAGTTCTTC.

The chain links TRBV5-1 to TRBJ1-2, with 7 bases matching TRBD1. The CDR3 covers 15 residues. J was trimmed by 1 base and V by 4 bases; bases with no gene match: 7. Germline CDR1 and CDR2: SGHRS and YFSETQ. The CDR3, as DNA: TGCGCCAGCAGCATATTGACAGGGCTTAACTATGGCTACACCTTC. As protein: CASSILTGLNYGYTF.

The rearrangement uses TRBV15 and TRBJ2-3; 9 bases are shared with TRBD2. The J segment lost 0 bases and the V segment lost 2 bases, leaving 15 bases of the junction unmatched. Germline CDR1 is LNHNV and CDR2 is YYDKDF (reference sequence). CDR3 size: 20 residues. CDR3 sequence (DNA): TGTGCCACCAGCAGACCGAATTTTAGACTAGCGGAATCTAGCACAGATACGCAGTATTTT. Amino acid sequence: CATSRPNFRLAESSTDTQYF.

On this clone itself: Other nucleotide sequences from this sample produce the same CDR3. CDR3 sequence reads: CASSPRGLETQYF. CDR3 nucleotides: TGCGCCAGCAGCCCCAGGGGTCTAGAGACCCAGTACTTC. The gene calls are TRBV5-1 and TRBJ2-5, with D possibly matching TRBD1 (6 bases). This CDR3 has 13 amino acids. V lost 4 bases and J 4 bases, leaving 11 bases between the germline ends. The germline V gene has CDR1 SGHRS and CDR2 YFSETQ.

With regard to this clone: Other nucleotide sequences in the sample specify the same CDR3. The V and J genes are TRBV6-5 and TRBJ1-6; D remains ambiguous. CDR3 size: 14 residues. Germline assignment: CDR1 MNHEY and CDR2 SVGAGI. V lost 0 bases and J 7 bases, leaving 7 bases between the germline ends. The CDR3 protein is CASSYSGQNSPLHF. CDR3 nucleotide sequence: TGTGCCAGCAGTTACTCAGGGCAGAATTCACCCCTCCACTTT.

In this sample, this clone turned up once. This rearrangement joins TRBV6-5 to TRBJ2-1, with TRBD2 identical over 9 bases. This CDR3 comprises 14 residues. V dropped 5 bases and J dropped 12; count of bases not matched to a gene: 11. The V gene's germline CDR1 is MNHEY and CDR2 SVGAGI. Written as DNA, the CDR3 is TGTGCCAGCAGTACCTCCGGGACTAGCAGGGGGCAGTTCTTC. Protein sequence: CASSTSGTSRGQFF.

The chain is built from TRBV10-1 and TRBJ2-2, with a weak D call TRBD1 (6 bases). In germline, CDR1 is WNHNN, CDR2 SYGVQD (reference sequence). The CDR3 has 13 amino acids. Deletions cut 3 bases from V and 9 bases from J, with 11 bases between. In DNA, the CDR3 is TGCGCCAGCAGTGAAACAGGGACCAGGGAGCTGTTTTTT. Its translation: CASSETGTRELFF.

V usage is TRBV6-1 and J usage is TRBJ2-7; D assignment may be TRBD1 or TRBD2 (5 bases each). Per germline, CDR1 MNHNS and CDR2 SASEGT. V dropped 3 bases and J dropped 10 bases, with 13 bases sitting between them. CDR3 length: 12 amino acids. CDR3 protein: CASSEGRKIQYF. CDR3 sequence (DNA): TGTGCCAGCAGTGAGGGACGGAAGATTCAGTACTTC.

V and J are TRBV7-9 and TRBJ2-1; TRBD1 or TRBD2 may be the D gene (5 bases each). Germline CDR1 is SEHNR and CDR2 is FQNEAQ (reference sequence). V lost 3 bases and J lost 3, with 9 bases in between. The CDR3 totals 14 residues. The CDR3 nucleotides are TGTGCCAGCAGCTTTCGGGACCTCTACAATGAGCAGTTCTTC. It codes for CASSFRDLYNEQFF.

The rearrangement links TRBV5-1 to TRBJ2-2; D remains unclear. The CDR3 is 12 amino acids. CDR1 is SGHRS and CDR2 is YFSETQ in the germline V gene. Trimming took off 6 bases at V and 1 base at J, with 4 bases between the two ends. The CDR3 sequence: CASTGNTGELFF. DNA of the CDR3: TGCGCCAGCACGGGGAACACCGGGGAGCTGTTTTTT.

This clone came up once. The genes are TRBV9 and TRBJ1-2; the match to TRBD1 covers 7 bases. Germline values: CDR1 SGDLS, CDR2 YYNGEE. J was trimmed by 0 bases and V by 3 bases; bases with no gene match: 5. The CDR3 sequence is 15 residues long. The CDR3 DNA is TGTGCCAGCAGCGCCCACGGGACAGCTAACTATGGCTACACCTTC. This gives the protein CASSAHGTANYGYTF.